One sample yielded the 26 T cell receptor beta chains listed below, sequenced in a study of blood T cell repertoires in COVID-19. Profiling relied on immunoSEQ multiplex PCR, and the TCRdb table lists in-frame clones only, not all of them. In the table there are approximately 50,000 clones, roughly 82% of which are singletons. The specimen was peripheral blood. The origin of the receptors is a human donor in a cohort sampled during active COVID-19.

The chain carries TRBV18 and TRBJ2-3; 12 bases align to TRBD2. V lost 1 base and J lost 4; bases outside the gene matches: 0. CDR1 KGHSH and CDR2 LQKENI come from the germline V gene. This CDR3 region has 15 residues. DNA of the CDR3: TGTGCCAGCTCACCACGACTAGCGGGAGCAGATACGCAGTATTTT. This encodes CASSPRLAGADTQYF.

The rearrangement links TRBV2 to TRBJ1-5, with 9 bases identical to TRBD1. V lost 7 bases, J lost 5 bases, and 6 bases stayed unmatched. The germline CDR1 and CDR2 sequences are SNHLY and FYNNEI. CDR3 length equals 14 residues. DNA of the CDR3: TGTGCCAGCAACCTGGACAGGGGCCATCAGCCCCAGCATTTT. Translation: CASNLDRGHQPQHF.

The chain uses TRBV9 and TRBJ2-1; weak D call: TRBD1 (5 bases). The CDR3 covers 15 residues. Germline CDR1 reads SGDLS; CDR2 reads YYNGEE. V gave up 0 bases and J gave up 5 bases, with 12 bases separating them. The CDR3 protein is CASSVEGLLNNEQFF. The DNA for the CDR3 is TGTGCCAGCAGCGTAGAGGGGTTGTTGAACAATGAGCAGTTCTTC.

CDR3 nucleotide sequence: TGTGCCAGCAGCTTAGGTGGCGGCAGTGAAGCTTTCTTT. Residues: CASSLGGGSEAFF. The genes are TRBV7-8 and TRBJ1-1, with no clear D. The CDR3 is 13 amino acids. Germline CDR1 SGHVS, CDR2 FQNEAQ. V dropped 1 base and J dropped 7 bases, with 10 bases sitting between them.

The rearrangement uses TRBV5-6 and TRBJ1-2; no definite D call. The CDR3 contains 13 residues. Trimming removed 1 base at V and 2 bases at J, with 6 bases between. CDR1 SGHDT and CDR2 YYEEEE come from the germline V gene. The CDR3 spells CASSLLQNYGYTF. The CDR3 DNA sequence: TGTGCCAGCAGCTTGTTACAGAACTATGGCTACACCTTC.

The rearrangement joins TRBV6-1 to TRBJ2-3; 11 nucleotides line up with TRBD2. Germline V lookup: CDR1 MNHNS, CDR2 SASEGT. Trimming took 6 bases from V and 1 from J; bases not matched to a gene: 6. The CDR3 has 16 residues. This CDR3 reads CASREIAGGGTDTQYF. Written as DNA, the CDR3 is TGTGCCAGCAGGGAAATAGCGGGAGGGGGCACAGATACGCAGTATTTT.

The gene calls are TRBV5-1 and TRBJ2-3; 9 bases are shared with TRBD2. The CDR3 spans 17 residues. The V and J ends lost 0 bases and 4 bases, in that order; junction bases with no gene match: 9. Germline CDR1 is SGHRS and CDR2 is YFSETQ. The CDR3 protein is CASSLAIGGRASDTQYF. CDR3 sequence (DNA): TGCGCCAGCAGCTTGGCCATCGGCGGGAGGGCCTCAGATACGCAGTATTTT.

The chain employs TRBV12-3 or TRBV12-4 and TRBJ1-1; no reliable D call. The V gene lost 3 bases and the J gene lost 7 bases, with 12 bases spanning the gap. This CDR3 is built from 13 residues. CDR3 bases: TGTGCCAGCAGTTTTTATCTTGGACTTGAAGCTTTCTTT. It encodes CASSFYLGLEAFF.

The V gene is TRBV6-1, the J gene TRBJ2-7, with TRBD1 identical over 12 bases. The V segment lost 3 bases and the J segment 4 bases; nucleotides outside the gene matches: 7. Germline-derived CDR1 and CDR2 are MNHNS and SASEGT. The CDR3 extends over 16 amino acids. In nucleotides, the CDR3 is TGTGCCAGCAGTGACCGGGACAGGGGGCTGTTGTACGAGCAGTACTTC. Amino acids: CASSDRDRGLLYEQYF.

The rearrangement links TRBV5-1 to TRBJ2-6, with TRBD1 matching over 8 bases. The germline CDR1 and CDR2 sequences are SGHRS and YFSETQ. The CDR3 has 18 amino acids. The trim removed 3 bases at V and 0 bases at J, leaving 8 bases unmatched. The CDR3 is CASSSTGEHTSGANVLTF. CDR3 nucleotides: TGCGCCAGCAGCTCGACAGGGGAACATACCTCTGGGGCCAACGTCCTGACTTTC.

The V and J genes are TRBV28 and TRBJ1-5; tentatively, D is TRBD1 (6 bases). The CDR3 contains 15 residues. The V end lost 6 bases, the J end lost 4 bases, and 16 bases lay between the germline ends. Germline values: CDR1 MDHEN, CDR2 SYDVKM. The CDR3 is CASRAIDRRNQPQHF. CDR3 nucleotides: TGTGCCAGCAGGGCGATAGACAGGAGGAATCAGCCCCAGCATTTT.

This clone was seen only once. The rearrangement links TRBV30 to TRBJ1-1; maybe TRBD1 (6 bases). Germline CDR1 reads GTSNPN; CDR2 reads SVGIG (reference sequence). Trimming took off 5 bases at V and 4 bases at J, with 17 bases between the two ends. CDR3 length: 14 residues. The CDR3 nucleotides read TGTGCCTGGGAATTAGCAGGGGCCGGCACTGAAGCTTTCTTT. Its translation is CAWELAGAGTEAFF.

The count of this clone is one. The chain has TRBV2 and TRBJ2-1, with 8 bases fitting TRBD2. In germline, CDR1 is SNHLY, CDR2 FYNNEI. The trim removed 6 bases at V and 0 bases at J, leaving 16 bases unmatched. CDR3 length equals 19 residues. The CDR3 here is CASSRLELADMSSYNEQFF. DNA for the CDR3: TGTGCCAGCAGCCGTCTGGAACTAGCGGATATGAGCTCCTACAATGAGCAGTTCTTC.

This rearrangement joins TRBV19 to TRBJ1-1; no reliable D call. The germline gives CDR1 LNHDA, CDR2 SQIVND (reference sequence). With 4 bases removed from V and 1 base from J, the gap between germline ends came to 10 bases. The CDR3 extends over 14 amino acids. The CDR3 reads CASSKGLRNTEAFF. For the CDR3, the DNA is TGTGCCAGTAGTAAAGGACTGAGGAACACTGAAGCTTTCTTT. The whole variable domain, remainder taken from reference TRBV19 and TRBJ1-1, is DGGITQSPKYLFRKEGQNVTLSCEQNLNHDAMYWYRQDPGQGLRLIYYSQIVNDFQKGDIAEGYSVSREKKESFPLTVTSAQKNPTAFYLCASSKGLRNTEAFFGQGTRLTVV.

The chain couples TRBV7-2 to TRBJ2-7; a weak D match, TRBD2 (5 bases). This CDR3 comprises 16 residues. V was shortened by 0 bases and J by 6 bases, with 18 bases between the two germline ends. The germline gives CDR1 SGHTA, CDR2 FQGNSA. DNA of the CDR3: TGTGCCAGCAGCTTAGCACCCAGCATGCGAGGAGGCGAGCAGTACTTC. Translation: CASSLAPSMRGGEQYF.

This rearrangement joins TRBV5-5 to TRBJ1-4; D gene unclear. Germline lookup yields CDR1 SGHKS and CDR2 YYEKEE (reference sequence). Between the trimmed V and J ends, which lost 4 bases and 4 bases, there was a span of 17 bases. The CDR3 totals 16 residues. The DNA for the CDR3 is TGTGCCAGCAGCAAAGGAAGGGAGGGATATAATGAAAAACTGTTTTTT. Translated: CASSKGREGYNEKLFF.

The chain's CDR3 is CASSSEQGGAYEQYF. The CDR3 region has the DNA TGTGCCAGCAGTTCCGAACAGGGGGGGGCCTACGAGCAGTACTTC. This sequence joins TRBV6-5 and TRBJ2-7, with D tentatively TRBD1 (8 bases). This CDR3 is built from 15 residues. V gave up 4 bases and J gave up 2 bases, with 15 bases separating them. Per the germline V gene, CDR1 is MNHEY and CDR2 is SVGAGI.

V and J are TRBV5-1 and TRBJ2-5; TRBD2 aligns across 9 bases. The CDR3 loop spans 16 amino acids. Germline CDR1 is SGHRS and CDR2 is YFSETQ. The ends lost 0 bases at V and 11 bases at J; junction bases unmatched: 14. Written as DNA, the CDR3 is TGCGCCAGCAGCTTGGAAGGCCGGACTAGCGTAGAGGGTCAGTACTTC. The encoded protein is CASSLEGRTSVEGQYF.

The gene calls are TRBV7-9 and TRBJ2-7; 12 bases line up with TRBD2. CDR3 length: 15 residues. Trimming cost V 5 bases and J 4 bases; bases outside gene matches: 6. Germline V gene lookup returns CDR1 SEHNR and CDR2 FQNEAQ (reference sequence). CDR3 amino acids: CASSKTSGSWYEQYF. CDR3 coding DNA: TGTGCCAGCAGCAAGACTAGCGGGAGCTGGTACGAGCAGTACTTC.

The rearrangement uses TRBV6-5 and TRBJ1-4; D call uncertain. Trimming pared 9 bases from V and 5 bases from J, leaving 13 bases between. Germline lookup yields CDR1 MNHEY and CDR2 SVGAGI. The CDR3 has 13 residues. The CDR3 region has the DNA TGTGCCAGTAATGATCGGCGGAATGAAAAACTGTTTTTT. Translated, it gives CASNDRRNEKLFF.

The chain joins TRBV2 to TRBJ1-4; D not resolved. V lost 2 bases, J lost 7 bases, and 11 bases lay in between. Germline CDR1 is SNHLY and CDR2 is FYNNEI. This CDR3 has 14 amino acids. The CDR3 reads CASSEIYSGEKLFF. CDR3 DNA sequence: TGTGCCAGCAGTGAAATCTACAGCGGTGAAAAACTGTTTTTT.

The rearrangement joins TRBV29-1 to TRBJ2-1, with 9 positions matching TRBD2. CDR3 size: 13 residues. Per germline, CDR1 SQVTM and CDR2 ANQGSEA. V was clipped by 1 base and J by 5 bases; unmatched bases: 0. CDR3 DNA: TGCAGCGTTGAAGGACTAGCGGACAATGAGCAGTTCTTC. Protein: CSVEGLADNEQFF.

V is TRBV7-2 and J is TRBJ2-3; 13 bases are a match to TRBD2. Trimming cost V 1 base and J 6 bases; bases outside gene matches: 7. Germline V gene lookup returns CDR1 SGHTA and CDR2 FQGNSA. The CDR3 is made up of 17 amino acids. This CDR3 is CASSLELAGGPGDTQYF. The CDR3 DNA follows: TGTGCCAGCAGCTTAGAACTAGCGGGGGGGCCTGGGGATACGCAGTATTTT.

J is TRBJ1-1 and V is TRBV18; 8 bases align to TRBD1. V shed 2 bases and J 5 bases; nucleotides not matched to a gene: 13. CDR1 KGHSH and CDR2 LQKENI come from the germline V gene. This CDR3 contains 17 residues. CDR3 sequence: CASSPGQGAVKGTEAFF. Here the CDR3 DNA reads TGTGCCAGCTCACCAGGGCAGGGGGCTGTTAAGGGGACTGAAGCTTTCTTT.

The chain uses TRBV11-2 and TRBJ1-1; the match to TRBD1 covers 8 bases. This CDR3 has 14 amino acids. Germline CDR1 is SGHAT and CDR2 is FQNNGV. The J segment lost 10 bases and the V segment lost 5 bases, leaving 12 bases of the junction unmatched. In DNA form, the CDR3 reads TGTGCCAGCAGCGAAGGACAGGGAAGAGCTGGAGCTTTCTTT. Translated, it gives CASSEGQGRAGAFF.

This chain links TRBV11-2 with TRBJ2-1, with 9 bases aligning to TRBD1. The CDR3 spans 15 residues. CDR1 and CDR2 from the germline V gene are SGHAT and FQNNGV. Germline trimming cut 1 base from V and 6 bases from J; bases unmatched to any gene: 4. The CDR3 sequence is CASSLAGQGFNEQFF. Here the CDR3 DNA reads TGTGCCAGCAGCTTAGCGGGACAGGGATTCAATGAGCAGTTCTTC.